Listed here are 26 T cell receptor beta chains from one sample, sequenced in a study of regulatory T cells in long-lasting Graves disease. The time point is: newly diagnosed GD, antithyroid drugs for less than 3 months. From PBMCs, RNA was extracted and then used to make the TCR library. Libraries of TCR beta came from iRepertoire HTBI primers plus Arm-PCR of CDR3 regions. Using its own MiXCR run on the multiplex PCR reads, TCRdb lists one record per CDR3 protein. Altogether fewer than 550,000 distinct CDR3 sequences are present, 15% to 20% being singletons, with the ten largest covering 25%. These data also formed part of another study, on T cells in Graves' hyperthyroidism and ophthalmopathy.

Sequences were derived from peripheral blood mononuclear cells (PBMCs), sampled at new diagnosis, from a patient treated with antithyroid drugs. These receptors were obtained from a woman aged 40-65 years with Graves disease.

This clonotype was picked up many times. V usage is TRBV6-5 and J usage is TRBJ2-2, with D perhaps assigned TRBD1 or TRBD2 (6 bases each). Between the trimmed V and J ends, which lost 0 bases and 4 bases, there was a span of 15 bases. This CDR3 is 17 amino acids long. Germline V gives CDR1 MNHEY, CDR2 SVGAGI. DNA of the CDR3: TGTGCCAGCAGTTACTCGGGGGGCGGCTATGGCACCGGGGAGCTGTTTTTT. Protein product: CASSYSGGGYGTGELFF.

As to this clonotype: A single base separates this from a much larger clone, so it may be a read error. The rearrangement joins TRBV9 to TRBJ1-5, with D hard to call. The CDR3 spans 13 residues. The germline CDR1 and CDR2 sequences are SGDLS and YYNGEE. The CDR3 loop reads CASSVGPDQPPHF. CDR3 coding DNA: TGTGCCAGCAGCGTAGGTCCGGATCAGCCCCCGCATTTT. Drawing the rest from reference TRBV9 and TRBJ1-5, the complete variable domain is DSGVTQTPKHLITATGQRVTLRCSPRSGDLSVYWYQQSLDQGLQFLIQYYNGEERAKGNILERFSAQQFPDLHSELNLSSLELGDSALYFCASSVGPDQPPHFGDGTRLSIL.

V gene TRBV4-1 combines with J gene TRBJ1-2, with unresolved D. With 4 bases removed from V and 10 bases from J, the gap between germline ends came to 25 bases. The CDR3 totals 16 residues. Germline-derived CDR1 and CDR2 are MGHRA and YSYEKL. CDR3 nucleotide sequence: TGCGCCAGCAGCCCCCTTTCCGGGGATCGGTCTATGGACTACACCTTC. It encodes CASSPLSGDRSMDYTF.

The chain employs TRBV4-1 and TRBJ2-7, with D perhaps matching TRBD1 (6 bases). Germline V gene lookup returns CDR1 MGHRA and CDR2 YSYEKL. This CDR3 region has 17 residues. Trimming took 2 bases from V and 2 from J, leaving 19 bases between them. The CDR3 region is CASSQFQGIVTPYEQYF. The CDR3 DNA reads as TGCGCCAGCAGCCAATTCCAGGGGATAGTAACCCCCTACGAGCAGTACTTC.

This clonotype has only a few counts. The chain uses TRBV11-1 and TRBJ2-5, with no clear D. Germline-derived CDR1 and CDR2 are SGHAT and FQDESV (reference sequence). V was trimmed by 5 bases and J by 4 bases, leaving 14 bases between them. The CDR3 consists of 14 residues. The CDR3 region has the DNA TGTGCCAGCAGCCCCACGGCACAGATAGAGACCCAGTACTTC. As protein: CASSPTAQIETQYF.

Turning to this clonotype: The junction differs from germline at one of its ends, possibly a read error. The chain combines TRBV20-1 with TRBJ1-1; a possible D gene is TRBD1 (5 bases). Germline V gene sequence: CDR1 DFQATT, CDR2 SNEGSKA (reference sequence). The CDR3 extends over 14 amino acids. The CDR3 nucleotides read TGCAGTACTAGTTGGGCAGGGTCGAACACTGAAGCTTTCTTT. It yields the protein CSTSWAGSNTEAFF.

V gene TRBV4-1 combines with J gene TRBJ1-4; no reliable D call. V was trimmed by 1 base and J by 8 bases, leaving 14 bases between them. This CDR3 is built from 15 residues. Looked up from germline, CDR1 is MGHRA and CDR2 is YSYEKL. CDR3: CASSQAPVRMEKLFF. CDR3 DNA: TGCGCCAGCAGCCAAGCACCGGTAAGGATGGAAAAACTGTTTTTT.

Ten or more counts support this clonotype. J is TRBJ2-7 and V is TRBV3-1, with TRBD2 matching 10 bases. V shed 0 bases, J shed 6 bases, and the junction held 5 bases outside the gene matches. CDR3 size: 15 residues. Germline V gene sequence: CDR1 LGHDT, CDR2 YNNKEL (reference sequence). This CDR3 reads CASSQEGSGGTEQYF. The DNA for the CDR3 is TGTGCCAGCAGCCAAGAGGGTAGCGGGGGGACCGAGCAGTACTTC.

As for this clonotype: The junction departs from the called germline gene at one end, perhaps through a read error. The chain joins TRBV3-1 to TRBJ1-1, with D perhaps matching TRBD1 (5 bases). CDR1 is LGHDT, CDR2 YNNKEL, per germline (reference sequence). The CDR3 totals 14 residues. The CDR3 loop is CASSPRGYDTEAFF. CDR3 DNA: TGTGCCAGTAGCCCCCGGGGGTATGACACTGAAGCTTTCTTT.

The rearrangement links TRBV5-5 to TRBJ1-2; perhaps TRBD1 as D (6 bases). The germline V and J ends were trimmed by 3 bases and 9 bases, with 12 bases remaining between them. CDR3 length equals 12 residues. CDR1 and CDR2 (germline): SGHKS, YYEKEE (reference sequence). CDR3 nucleotides: TGTGCCAGCAGCTGGACAGTCATCAGCTACACCTTC. It yields the protein CASSWTVISYTF.

This clonotype was found many times. One end of the junction is discordant with germline, which a read error may explain. The rearrangement uses TRBV5-1 and TRBJ2-2; no clear D gene. Per germline, CDR1 SGHRS and CDR2 YFSETQ. This CDR3 region has 13 residues. CDR3 bases: TGTGCCAGCAGCTTAGAGTCGAGCGGGGAGCTGTTTTTT. Its translation: CASSLESSGELFF.

In its sample, this clonotype was seen many times. The rearrangement uses TRBV9 and TRBJ2-7; TRBD1 agrees at 7 bases. V dropped 4 bases and J dropped 3; count of bases not matched to a gene: 7. The V gene's germline CDR1 is SGDLS and CDR2 YYNGEE. The CDR3 is 14 amino acids. CDR3 region: CASSPRQGSYEQYF. The DNA for the CDR3 is TGTGCCAGCAGCCCTCGACAGGGAAGCTACGAGCAGTACTTC. Complete variable domain (other parts from reference TRBV9 and TRBJ2-7): DSGVTQTPKHLITATGQRVTLRCSPRSGDLSVYWYQQSLDQGLQFLIQYYNGEERAKGNILERFSAQQFPDLHSELNLSSLELGDSALYFCASSPRQGSYEQYFGPGTRLTVT.

The table lists this clonotype with many counts. The V and J genes are TRBV7-6 and TRBJ2-7; D gene uncertain. Germline V CDR1 and CDR2: SGHVS, FNYEAQ. The CDR3 has 14 amino acids. V gave up 1 base and J gave up 0 bases, with 7 bases separating them. The CDR3 protein is CASSLGLGSYEQYF. CDR3 coding DNA: TGTGCCAGCAGCTTAGGTCTGGGCTCCTACGAGCAGTACTTC.

J is TRBJ1-5 and V is TRBV19; maybe TRBD1 (5 bases). The CDR3 sequence is 15 residues long. Germline V gives CDR1 LNHDA, CDR2 SQIVND (reference sequence). The V end lost 6 bases, the J end lost 5 bases, and 17 bases lay between the germline ends. In nucleotides, the CDR3 is TGTGCCAGTAGAGGGTTCGGAGGGGAATATCAGCCCCAGCATTTT. It is translated as CASRGFGGEYQPQHF.

This clonotype was recorded at least ten times. The J gene is TRBJ1-2, the V gene TRBV5-1, with unresolved D. The length of the CDR3 is 16 residues. Trimming left V 1 base short and J 1 base short, with 14 bases between. The germline V gene has CDR1 SGHRS and CDR2 YFSETQ. The chain's CDR3 is CASSLSGQDLNYGYTF. The CDR3 DNA sequence: TGCGCCAGCAGCTTGAGCGGGCAGGACCTTAACTATGGCTACACCTTC.

The genes are TRBV2 and TRBJ2-7, with D perhaps matching TRBD1 or TRBD2 (5 bases each). Germline CDR1 SNHLY, CDR2 FYNNEI. Trimming removed 4 bases from V and 2 bases from J, with 6 bases in between. This CDR3 comprises 12 residues. CDR3 protein: CASSGDAYEQYF. CDR3 in DNA: TGTGCCAGCAGTGGGGACGCCTACGAGCAGTACTTC.

The gene calls are TRBV3-1 and TRBJ2-1; D is ambiguous. Germline V CDR1 and CDR2: LGHDT, YNNKEL (reference sequence). Trimming took 2 bases from V and 9 from J, leaving 8 bases between them. The CDR3 is 12 amino acids. CDR3 coding DNA: TGTGCCAGCAGCCAACTCGATCGTGAGCAGTTCTTC. Encoded protein: CASSQLDREQFF.

The genes are TRBV5-6 and TRBJ1-1; no clear D. The length of the CDR3 is 16 residues. The V end was cut by 1 base, the J end by 4 bases, with 17 bases between. Germline CDR1 reads SGHDT; CDR2 reads YYEEEE. The CDR3 DNA reads as TGTGCCAGCAGCTTGTTCTCCGGCAGTCTTTCCACTGAAGCTTTCTTT. Amino acid sequence: CASSLFSGSLSTEAFF.

This clonotype was counted at least ten times. This chain links TRBV11-2 with TRBJ1-6; 7 bases match TRBD1. This CDR3 has 16 amino acids. V lost 5 bases and J lost 4; bases outside the gene matches: 8. CDR1 is SGHAT and CDR2 is FQNNGV in the germline V gene. CDR3: CASSTGTAFYNSPLHF. For the CDR3, the DNA is TGTGCCAGCAGCACCGGGACAGCCTTTTATAATTCACCCCTCCACTTT.

The gene calls are TRBV15 and TRBJ1-6; the match to TRBD1 covers 7 bases. The CDR3 is 18 amino acids. The germline gives CDR1 LNHNV, CDR2 YYDKDF (reference sequence). The junction had 15 bases not matched to a gene; V was cut back by 0 bases and J by 10 bases. The CDR3 region is CATSRDSLLRQGDSPLHF. For the CDR3, the DNA is TGTGCCACCAGCAGAGATAGCCTCCTACGACAGGGTGACTCACCCCTCCACTTT. Together with reference TRBV15 and TRBJ1-6, the CDR3 gives the full variable domain: DAMVIQNPRYQVTQFGKPVTLSCSQTLNHNVMYWYQQKSSQAPKLLFHYYDKDFNNEADTPDNFQSRRPNTSFCFLDIRSPGLGDTAMYLCATSRDSLLRQGDSPLHFGNGTRLTVT.

This clonotype was observed at least ten times. The chain joins TRBV3-1 to TRBJ2-7; no reliable D call. CDR1 is LGHDT, CDR2 YNNKEL, per germline (reference sequence). The germline V and J ends were trimmed by 4 bases and 3 bases, with 4 bases remaining between them. The length of the CDR3 is 11 residues. DNA of the CDR3: TGTGCCAGCAGCCGAGACTACGAGCAGTACTTC. This codes for CASSRDYEQYF.

A note on this clonotype: A much larger clone is a single base away; this may be a read error. The V gene is TRBV19, the J gene TRBJ1-1, with a possible D match to TRBD1 (5 bases). This CDR3 is 13 amino acids long. CDR1 LNHDA and CDR2 SQIVND come from the germline V gene (reference sequence). The CDR3 nucleotides are TGTGCCGGTAGGCCCGGGACCGGAACTGAAGCTTTCTTT. Its protein is CAGRPGTGTEAFF.

V and J are TRBV29-1 and TRBJ2-2; D gene ambiguous. The CDR3 is 14 residues long. V lost 4 bases, J lost 4 bases, and 13 bases lay in between. Per the germline V gene, CDR1 is SQVTM and CDR2 is ANQGSEA. The CDR3 sequence: CSVVGQASTGELFF. The DNA of the CDR3 is TGCAGCGTTGTCGGGCAGGCGAGCACCGGGGAGCTGTTTTTT.

In this sample, this clonotype turned up many times. The J gene is TRBJ2-5, the V gene TRBV7-3, with 9 nucleotides matching TRBD2. This CDR3 spans 15 amino acids. V shed 2 bases, J shed 1 base, and the junction held 2 bases outside the gene matches. The germline gives CDR1 SGHTA, CDR2 FQGTGA. CDR3 loop: CASSLQRGAQETQYF. For the CDR3, the DNA is TGTGCCAGCAGCTTACAGCGGGGGGCCCAAGAGACCCAGTACTTC.

This clonotype has at least ten counts. The genes are TRBV20-1 and TRBJ1-5, with TRBD1 identical over 7 bases. Germline CDR1 DFQATT, CDR2 SNEGSKA (reference sequence). The CDR3 consists of 17 residues. V shed 0 bases, J shed 0 bases, and the junction held 8 bases outside the gene matches. CDR3 protein: CSARDRDSSHSNQPQHF. CDR3 DNA: TGCAGTGCTAGAGATAGGGACAGCAGTCATAGCAATCAGCCCCAGCATTTT.

This clonotype was picked up many times. The rearrangement links TRBV13 to TRBJ1-4; D possibly corresponds to TRBD1 (5 bases). The germline V gene has CDR1 PRHDT and CDR2 FYEKMQ (reference sequence). V was clipped by 5 bases and J by 5 bases, with 18 bases between them. This CDR3 contains 16 residues. CDR3 protein: CASSPPTGVANEKLFF. The CDR3 DNA follows: TGTGCCAGCAGCCCGCCTACAGGTGTCGCCAATGAAAAACTGTTTTTT.